This T cell receptor (beta chain) was captured in a study of blood T cell repertoires in COVID-19 (dated by TCRdb to about 2020). Context from the whole study: Samples covering the acute and convalescent phases of COVID-19 were provided by collaborators in the United States, Italy and Spain. The repertoires were released in a freely available public database meant as a resource for research on the immune response to SARS-CoV-2. The material from the prospective study consisted of cDNA or gDNA derived from T cells, B-cell-depleted T cells, or PBMCs. Nearly every sample came with metadata listing a de-identified subject ID, COVID-19 status, age in years and sex. HLA class I and class II types, where available, came from metadata supplied by the sample provider rather than from assay-based typing. Subjects who had been exposed to COVID-19, were actively infected with it, or had recovered from it provided the deeply sampled blood TCRbeta repertoires that made up the dataset. The samples were drawn from two sources: the first 160 participants of the ongoing ImmuneRACE study, and 1,200 or so subjects contributed by 6 global collaborators. The research as a whole found: The quantity of clinical and demographic metadata differed by source and by participant and was supplied without curation.

Another Seattle source contributed samples from volunteer blood donors who had recovered from COVID-19. Whole blood was collected in K2EDTA tubes by collaborating institutions according to the institutions' own protocols. For TCRbeta analysis, collaborator samples were shipped as frozen whole blood, as isolated PBMCs, or as DNA extracted from either sample type. This clone was counted a single time. Its cognate antigen has yet to be identified. No base quality information exists; no much larger clone differs at one position. The immunoSEQ Assay, a bias-controlled multiplex PCR, was used to amplify TCRbeta CDR3 regions from genomic DNA. The original methods were these. Nucleated cell counts per sample were estimated from amplification of reference gene primers within the assay. To quantify the absolute abundance of each unique TCRbeta CDR3 rearrangement, sequence reads were collapsed and filtered. For each sample, productive Simpson clonality was calculated by taking the square root of Simpson's diversity index across productive rearrangements. The immuneACCESS repertoire file appears here via TCRdb, limited to in-frame rearrangements. These files lack a portion of the clones; in checked studies, under half of the deficit traces to unresolved V genes, and the cause of the others is not known. From that table come the V and J calls and clone size; the DNA was used to work out D and trimming. The sample data list under 300,000 clones, and around 81% of these were observed just once. Around 2% of the sample belongs to the ten largest clones.

CDR1 SGHTA and CDR2 FQGNSA are derived from the germline V gene. The CDR3 sequence holds 15 residues, the cysteine and phenylalanine included. Left in the record is the CDR3 DNA by itself, 45 bases read in frame from the first base. A distance of 18 bases separates the germline ends of V and J, which lose 6 bases and 4 bases respectively. The receptor was isolated from a man aged 25-45 years who had recovered from COVID-19. The material sequenced was peripheral blood. The V and J genes are TRBV7-2 and TRBJ2-5; 6 matching bases give a weak D call of TRBD1. The bases read TGTGCCAGCAGAACGAGGGACAATTGGGGAGAGACCCAGTACTTC. This codes for CASRTRDNWGETQYF.